Here is one TCR beta chain with its context. It lacks a known antigen. No much larger clone is present one base from it, and per-base qualities are unavailable. TCRbeta CDR3 regions were amplified from genomic DNA by means of the immunoSEQ Assay, a bias-controlled multiplex PCR. As for how the authors treated the data: Within the assay, amplification of reference gene primers was used to estimate how many nucleated cells each sample contained. Sequence reads were collapsed and filtered to measure the absolute abundance of every unique TCRbeta CDR3 rearrangement. For each sample, productive Simpson clonality was calculated by taking the square root of Simpson's diversity index across productive rearrangements. Not all clones reach the TCRdb copy of this immuneACCESS table, which keeps in-frame sequences only. Checked studies attribute under half of the gap to unresolved V genes and leave the rest unexplained. From that table come the V and J calls and clone size; the DNA was used to work out D and trimming. In this sample the table shows 70,000 or so clones, roughly 78% of which occur a single time. The leading ten clones occupy 9% to 10% of the sample.

These data originate in a study of blood T cell repertoires in COVID-19 (TCRdb year 2020). With regard to the full study: The collaborator samples originated in the United States, Italy and Spain and spanned the acute and convalescent phases of COVID-19. The prospective study material was composed of cDNA or gDNA derived from T cells, B-cell-depleted T cells, or PBMCs. Subjects who had been exposed to COVID-19, were actively infected with it, or had recovered from it provided the deeply sampled blood TCRbeta repertoires that made up the dataset. HLA class I and class II types, where available, came from metadata supplied by the sample provider rather than from assay-based typing. Nearly every sample came with metadata listing a de-identified subject ID, COVID-19 status, age in years and sex. The samples were drawn from two sources: the first 160 participants of the ongoing ImmuneRACE study, and 1,000 to 1,500 subjects contributed by 6 global collaborators. The repertoires were released in a freely available public database meant as a resource for research on the immune response to SARS-CoV-2.

The germline V end is reduced by 7 bases and the J end by 3 bases; junction bases left unmatched: 7. From cysteine to phenylalanine, the CDR3 is 15 amino acids long. CDR3 DNA is the only sequence kept; it has 45 bases, read in frame from the first base. As encoded in the germline V gene, CDR1 is MNHEY while CDR2 is SVGAGI. What the study reported, not specific to this receptor: The quantity of clinical and demographic metadata differed by source and by participant and was supplied without curation.

Whole blood was collected in K2EDTA tubes by collaborating institutions according to the institutions' own protocols. For TCRbeta analysis, collaborators shipped samples as frozen whole blood, isolated PBMCs, or DNA extracted from either of those sample types. This chain is built from TRBV6-5 and TRBJ2-2; 8 bases in the middle match TRBD2. The material sequenced was peripheral blood. This clonotype was sampled from a human donor in a cohort sampled during active COVID-19. CDR3 sequence: CASKVGGGYTGELFF. The DNA reads as follows: TGTGCCAGCAAGGTCGGGGGGGGCTACACCGGGGAGCTGTTTTTT.